Presented here are 30 T cell receptor beta chains from one specimen sequenced in a study of blood T cell repertoires in COVID-19. Sequencing was performed with immunoSEQ multiplex PCR; in TCRdb, only in-frame clones are kept and a portion is missing. The top ten hold 4% to 5.5% of the sample, which has 110,000 or so clones, approximately 90% seen once. Sequenced material: peripheral blood. These receptors all come from a woman in her forties or fifties with acute or convalescent COVID-19.

The chain recombines TRBV30 with TRBJ2-5, with TRBD1 matching over 7 bases. The CDR3 length is 13 residues. V was clipped by 3 bases and J by 3 bases; unmatched bases: 4. Germline values: CDR1 GTSNPN, CDR2 SVGIG (reference sequence). For the CDR3, the DNA is TGTGCCTGGAGGCCCACAGGGGAAGAGACCCAGTACTTC. Protein: CAWRPTGEETQYF.

The chain has TRBV7-9 and TRBJ2-5; weak D call: TRBD2 (5 bases). The V gene's germline CDR1 is SEHNR and CDR2 FQNEAQ (reference sequence). V was cut by 5 bases and J by 4 bases, with 20 bases left in between. CDR3 size: 16 residues. CDR3 in DNA: TGTGCCAGCAGCCCGCCACTAGTCCGCCGGGGAGAGACCCAGTACTTC. Encoded protein: CASSPPLVRRGETQYF.

The CDR3 DNA sequence: TGTGCCAGCAGTGACAAGGGGGAGCTGTTTTTT. It codes for CASSDKGELFF. The V call is TRBV12-3 or TRBV12-4, the J call TRBJ2-2; D is uncertain. This CDR3 is built from 11 residues. Trimming pared 5 bases from V and 8 bases from J, leaving 6 bases between.

The chain carries TRBV19 and TRBJ1-1, with TRBD1 matching over 11 bases. Germline V gives CDR1 LNHDA, CDR2 SQIVND (reference sequence). V lost 5 bases and J lost 4; bases outside the gene matches: 3. The CDR3 spans 14 residues. The CDR3 reads CASSSGTGGTEAFF. The CDR3 coding sequence is TGTGCCAGTAGTTCCGGGACAGGGGGCACTGAAGCTTTCTTT. Full variable domain (outside the CDR3, taken from reference TRBV19 and TRBJ1-1): DGGITQSPKYLFRKEGQNVTLSCEQNLNHDAMYWYRQDPGQGLRLIYYSQIVNDFQKGDIAEGYSVSREKKESFPLTVTSAQKNPTAFYLCASSSGTGGTEAFFGQGTRLTVV.

The gene calls are TRBV2 and TRBJ2-2; no reliable D call. Germline V gives CDR1 SNHLY, CDR2 FYNNEI. With 3 bases removed from V and 1 base from J, the gap between germline ends came to 6 bases. The CDR3 is made up of 14 amino acids. CDR3 amino acids: CASSDRGNTGELFF. As DNA, the CDR3 is TGTGCCAGCAGTGACCGAGGGAACACCGGGGAGCTGTTTTTT.

The count of this clone is one. The chain carries TRBV2 and TRBJ2-7; D possibly corresponds to TRBD2 (6 bases). CDR1 and CDR2 (germline): SNHLY, FYNNEI. The CDR3 extends over 14 amino acids. V shed 5 bases and J shed 0 bases, with 11 bases lying between them. CDR3 sequence reads: CASSLGGTSYEQYF. The CDR3 DNA is TGTGCCAGCAGTCTTGGGGGGACCTCCTACGAGCAGTACTTC. The full variable domain, with the rest looked up from reference TRBV2 and TRBJ2-7, is EPEVTQTPSHQVTQMGQEVILRCVPISNHLYFYWYRQILGQKVEFLVSFYNNEISEKSEIFDDQFSVERPDGSNFTLKIRSTKLEDSAMYFCASSLGGTSYEQYFGPGTRLTVT.

This clone came up a few times. The V call is TRBV6-5, the J call TRBJ1-2; D not resolved. The CDR3 has 13 residues. Trimming removed 7 bases at V and 3 bases at J, with 12 bases between. CDR1 and CDR2 from the germline V gene are MNHEY and SVGAGI. CDR3 DNA sequence: TGTGCCAGCAATAGTGGGAGGTACTATGGCTACACCTTC. This sequence encodes CASNSGRYYGYTF.

The V call is TRBV6-5, the J call TRBJ2-7, with 7 positions matching TRBD2. J was trimmed by 5 bases and V by 7 bases; bases with no gene match: 11. CDR3 size: 14 residues. Germline CDR1 and CDR2: MNHEY and SVGAGI. The CDR3 loop reads CASTLAGELDEQYF. The CDR3 bases are TGTGCCAGCACCCTTGCGGGGGAACTAGACGAGCAGTACTTC.

This clone has only a few counts. This chain joins TRBV18 and TRBJ1-2, with D perhaps TRBD1 (5 bases). Germline CDR1 reads KGHSH; CDR2 reads LQKENI. The CDR3 length is 14 residues. Trimming stripped 5 bases from V and 4 bases from J, with 14 bases between. CDR3 in DNA: TGTGCCAGCTCATCTCTTGGACACGTCTATGGCTACACCTTC. Its protein product is CASSSLGHVYGYTF.

CDR3 bases: TGTGCCTGGAGCGCATCTCGGTCTGGGGAGCTGTTTTTT. It codes for CAWSASRSGELFF. This chain connects TRBV30 to TRBJ2-2; D gene unclear. This CDR3 is 13 amino acids long. The V end lost 3 bases, the J end lost 8 bases, and 13 bases lay between the germline ends. Germline CDR1 reads GTSNPN; CDR2 reads SVGIG (reference sequence).

The gene calls are TRBV18 and TRBJ2-7, with 11 bases that match TRBD2. The CDR3 is 16 residues long. V was clipped by 1 base and J by 6 bases; unmatched bases: 8. The germline V gene has CDR1 KGHSH and CDR2 LQKENI. CDR3 nucleotide sequence: TGTGCCAGCTCACCACAAGGTAGCGGGGGGGGTACCGAGCAGTACTTC. Its translation is CASSPQGSGGGTEQYF.

This chain joins TRBV7-2 and TRBJ1-1; 8 positions agree with TRBD1. The trim removed 5 bases at V and 4 bases at J, leaving 6 bases unmatched. This CDR3 comprises 14 residues. Germline CDR1 is SGHTA and CDR2 is FQGNSA. As DNA, the CDR3 is TGTGCCAGCAGCGTCGACAGGGGCCTCACTGAAGCTTTCTTT. Translated, it gives CASSVDRGLTEAFF.

This clone was counted a few times. This rearrangement joins TRBV4-3 to TRBJ2-2; D possibly corresponds to TRBD2 (6 bases). The germline V gene has CDR1 LGHNA and CDR2 YSLEER. The CDR3 is made up of 16 amino acids. V gave up 0 bases and J gave up 4 bases, with 12 bases separating them. The CDR3 coding sequence is TGCGCCAGCAGCCAAGATAGCGGTGGAAGCACCGGGGAGCTGTTTTTT. The encoded protein is CASSQDSGGSTGELFF.

The rearrangement joins TRBV30 to TRBJ2-5; D ambiguous. The ends were cut back, 0 bases at V and 5 bases at J, with 13 bases in the middle. The CDR3 has 14 residues. Germline values: CDR1 GTSNPN, CDR2 SVGIG (reference sequence). As DNA, the CDR3 is TGTGCCTGGAGTGTATTAAGCATGAGGGAGACCCAGTACTTC. Its translation is CAWSVLSMRETQYF.

The chain links TRBV10-3 to TRBJ1-2, with unresolved D. Germline CDR1 ENHRY, CDR2 SYGVKD. V was pared by 2 bases and J by 8 bases, with 6 bases between. This CDR3 has 11 amino acids. The CDR3 sequence is CAISEGWGYTF. In DNA form, the CDR3 reads TGTGCCATCAGTGAGGGCTGGGGCTACACCTTC.

V and J are TRBV3-1 (or the pseudogene TRBV3-2) and TRBJ1-3, with TRBD1 matching over 8 bases. The CDR3 consists of 15 residues. Germline CDR1 reads LGHDT; CDR2 reads YNNKEL (reference sequence). Losses at the gene ends were 3 bases for V and 4 bases for J; bases not matched to a gene: 5. The CDR3 loop is CASSQPTGAGNTIYF. CDR3 sequence (DNA): TGTGCCAGCAGCCAGCCGACAGGGGCCGGAAACACCATATATTTT.

This rearrangement joins TRBV27 to TRBJ2-1; 7 nucleotides match TRBD2. The V and J ends lost 1 base and 8 bases, in that order; junction bases with no gene match: 8. This CDR3 has 15 amino acids. Germline values: CDR1 MNHEY, CDR2 SMNVEV (reference sequence). CDR3 residues: CASSLFGVAGYEQFF. The CDR3 nucleotides read TGTGCCAGCAGTTTATTCGGAGTAGCGGGCTATGAGCAGTTCTTC.

V is TRBV7-2 and J is TRBJ1-5; TRBD1 is a possible D gene (5 bases). The CDR3 extends over 16 amino acids. Trimming shortened V by 5 bases and J by 2 bases, and 16 bases separated the two germline ends. Looked up from germline, CDR1 is SGHTA and CDR2 is FQGNSA. CDR3 bases: TGTGCCAGCAGCGAGGACAAGGCTGGGGGCAATCAGCCCCAGCATTTT. Protein product: CASSEDKAGGNQPQHF. Variable domain in full (rest from reference TRBV7-2 and TRBJ1-5): GAGVSQSPSNKVTEKGKDVELRCDPISGHTALYWYRQSLGQGLEFLIYFQGNSAPDKSGLPSDRFSAERTGGSVSTLTIQRTQQEDSAVYLCASSEDKAGGNQPQHFGDGTRLSIL.

V usage is TRBV6-5 and J usage is TRBJ2-5; the D gene is possibly TRBD2 (5 bases). The CDR3 length is 15 residues. Looked up from germline, CDR1 is MNHEY and CDR2 is SVGAGI. V lost 6 bases, J lost 0 bases, and 14 bases lay in between. The CDR3 loop reads CASRKFARDQETQYF. The CDR3 nucleotides read TGTGCCAGCAGGAAATTTGCGAGGGACCAAGAGACCCAGTACTTC.

This clone was seen a handful of times. The chain employs TRBV9 and TRBJ1-2, with D possibly TRBD1 on 6 matching bases. The V gene's germline CDR1 is SGDLS and CDR2 YYNGEE. The CDR3 is made up of 13 amino acids. Trimming cost V 1 base and J 8 bases, with 12 bases left between them. The CDR3 region has the DNA TGTGCCAGCAGCGTAAAGGGGGGGTACGGCTACACCTTC. Protein sequence: CASSVKGGYGYTF.

The V gene is TRBV9, the J gene TRBJ2-3; D is perhaps TRBD2 (6 bases). The CDR3 is made up of 16 amino acids. Germline V gene data show CDR1 as SGDLS and CDR2 as YYNGEE. The V end was cut by 0 bases, the J end by 2 bases, with 13 bases between. The CDR3 protein is CASSVAAGGPTDTQYF. CDR3 nucleotide sequence: TGTGCCAGCAGCGTAGCAGCCGGGGGACCCACAGATACGCAGTATTTT.

The chain employs TRBV28 and TRBJ1-1; D not certain. V lost 6 bases, J lost 5 bases, and 10 bases lay in between. Germline V gene sequence: CDR1 MDHEN, CDR2 SYDVKM. CDR3 length: 12 residues. The CDR3 protein is CASRVAWTEAFF. As DNA, the CDR3 is TGTGCCAGCAGGGTGGCATGGACTGAAGCTTTCTTT.

J is TRBJ1-5 and V is TRBV6-2 or TRBV6-3; TRBD1 might be the D (6 bases). The CDR3 is 14 amino acids. The germline V gene has CDR1 MNHEY and CDR2 SVGEGT. The V gene lost 6 bases and the J gene lost 7 bases, with 16 bases spanning the gap. For the CDR3, the DNA is TGTGCCAGCAGCCAGAGACAGGAAACCCAGCCCCAGCATTTT. It codes for CASSQRQETQPQHF.

V and J are TRBV12-3 or TRBV12-4 and TRBJ2-1; 7 bases fit TRBD1. With V trimmed by 3 bases and J by 15 bases, 5 bases remained unmatched. CDR3 length equals 11 residues. The CDR3 coding sequence is TGTGCCAGCAGTTTGAGGGGGCAGTCGTTCTTC. Residues: CASSLRGQSFF.

The V call is TRBV5-4, the J call TRBJ2-2; D is unclear. The CDR3 spans 15 residues. The V gene lost 4 bases and the J gene lost 0 bases, with 10 bases spanning the gap. Looked up from germline, CDR1 is SGHNT and CDR2 is YYREEE (reference sequence). CDR3 DNA: TGTGCCAGCAGCCCTGGCGGATCGAACACCGGGGAGCTGTTTTTT. Its protein product is CASSPGGSNTGELFF. Full variable domain (remainder filled in from reference TRBV5-4 and TRBJ2-2): ETGVTQSPTHLIKTRGQQVTLRCSSQSGHNTVSWYQQALGQGPQFIFQYYREEENGRGNFPPRFSGLQFPNYSSELNVNALELDDSALYLCASSPGGSNTGELFFGEGSRLTVL.

V is TRBV19 and J is TRBJ2-4; 8 bases are shared with TRBD2. The CDR3 covers 16 residues. CDR1 LNHDA and CDR2 SQIVND come from the germline V gene (reference sequence). V shed 7 bases, J shed 0 bases, and the junction held 8 bases outside the gene matches. The chain's CDR3 is CASTPAGALAKNIQYF. CDR3 nucleotides: TGTGCCAGTACCCCAGCGGGAGCCCTAGCCAAAAACATTCAGTACTTC.

The V call is TRBV2, the J call TRBJ1-5, with a possible D match to TRBD1 (5 bases). The CDR3 has 14 amino acids. The germline V and J ends were trimmed by 7 bases and 2 bases, with 12 bases remaining between them. Germline V gives CDR1 SNHLY, CDR2 FYNNEI. The CDR3 nucleotides read TGTGCCAGCAACCAGGGCGCCGGCAATCAGCCCCAGCATTTT. It specifies CASNQGAGNQPQHF. Supplemented by reference TRBV2 and TRBJ1-5, the full variable domain reads EPEVTQTPSHQVTQMGQEVILRCVPISNHLYFYWYRQILGQKVEFLVSFYNNEISEKSEIFDDQFSVERPDGSNFTLKIRSTKLEDSAMYFCASNQGAGNQPQHFGDGTRLSIL.

This rearrangement joins TRBV7-2 to TRBJ1-5; the D gene is possibly TRBD1 (5 bases). Looked up from germline, CDR1 is SGHTA and CDR2 is FQGNSA. CDR3 size: 14 residues. V was cut by 4 bases and J by 7 bases, with 14 bases left in between. CDR3 sequence (DNA): TGTGCCAGCAGCTCCCGGGCTAGGGGACAGCCCCAGCATTTT. Residues: CASSSRARGQPQHF. Filled out from reference TRBV7-2 and TRBJ1-5, the complete variable domain reads GAGVSQSPSNKVTEKGKDVELRCDPISGHTALYWYRQSLGQGLEFLIYFQGNSAPDKSGLPSDRFSAERTGGSVSTLTIQRTQQEDSAVYLCASSSRARGQPQHFGDGTRLSIL.

The gene calls are TRBV7-8 and TRBJ1-5; weak D call: TRBD1 (6 bases). This CDR3 contains 19 residues. Germline values: CDR1 SGHVS, CDR2 FQNEAQ. Trimming pared 2 bases from V and 0 bases from J, leaving 20 bases between. The DNA of the CDR3 is TGTGCCAGCAGCTTATCTTCTTGGGGGCTCTCCTCTAGCAATCAGCCCCAGCATTTT. Protein: CASSLSSWGLSSSNQPQHF.

This clone was seen once. The V gene is TRBV2, the J gene TRBJ1-5; 8 positions match TRBD1. This CDR3 spans 14 amino acids. The germline V gene encodes CDR1 SNHLY and CDR2 FYNNEI. V gave up 6 bases and J gave up 8 bases; unmatched junction bases: 9. CDR3 protein: CASRSGTGPKPQHF. Here the CDR3 DNA reads TGTGCCAGCAGATCTGGGACAGGCCCTAAGCCCCAGCATTTT.